One sample yielded the 12 T cell receptor beta chains listed below, sequenced in a study of blood T cell repertoires in COVID-19. Measured with immunoSEQ multiplex PCR; TCRdb has only the in-frame clones, and not every one. Seen here are about 430,000 clones, 80% to 90% observed once, and the top ten hold 1.1%. Specimen: PBMCs or T cells enriched from blood (not recorded which). Source of these receptors: a man aged 25-40 years who had recovered from COVID-19.

The chain links TRBV6-5 to TRBJ2-2; 8 bases are a match to TRBD2. The CDR3 loop spans 14 amino acids. Germline CDR1 MNHEY, CDR2 SVGAGI. The V gene end was trimmed by 7 bases and the J gene end by 1 base; junction bases not matched to a gene: 2. The DNA for the CDR3 is TGTGCCAGCACGGCGGGAGGGAACACCGGGGAGCTGTTTTTT. Protein sequence: CASTAGGNTGELFF.

The CDR3: CASRQGNSPLHF. As DNA, the CDR3 is TGTGCCAGCAGACAGGGTAATTCACCCCTCCACTTT. V and J are TRBV19 and TRBJ1-6, with 7 bases fitting TRBD1. Germline V gives CDR1 LNHDA, CDR2 SQIVND (reference sequence). V gave up 9 bases and J gave up 6 bases; unmatched junction bases: 2. CDR3 size: 12 residues.

A remark on this clone: Other DNA sequences in the sample encode the same CDR3. The gene calls are TRBV7-9 and TRBJ2-2; maybe TRBD1 (5 bases). Germline V gene data show CDR1 as SEHNR and CDR2 as FQNEAQ (reference sequence). V was cut by 3 bases and J by 5 bases, with 10 bases left in between. The CDR3 covers 14 residues. CDR3 region: CASSFTSGTGELFF. CDR3 nucleotide sequence: TGTGCCAGCAGCTTCACCTCAGGGACCGGGGAGCTGTTTTTT. The entire variable domain, with the rest obtained from reference TRBV7-9 and TRBJ2-2, is as follows: DTGVSQNPRHKITKRGQNVTFRCDPISEHNRLYWYRQTLGQGPEFLTYFQNEAQLEKSRLLSDRFSAERPKGSFSTLEIQRTEQGDSAMYLCASSFTSGTGELFFGEGSRLTVL.

The chain employs TRBV3-1 (or the pseudogene TRBV3-2) and TRBJ2-7, with 7 positions matching TRBD2. The V gene end was trimmed by 0 bases and the J gene end by 3 bases; junction bases not matched to a gene: 2. The CDR3 sequence is 14 residues long. Germline V lookup: CDR1 LGHDT, CDR2 YNNKEL (reference sequence). The CDR3 DNA follows: TGTGCCAGCAGCCAAGACGGCGGGAGCTACGAGCAGTACTTC. This translates into CASSQDGGSYEQYF.

V gene TRBV4-1 combines with J gene TRBJ2-3; D is undetermined. Trimming removed 0 bases at V and 5 bases at J, with 15 bases between. Germline CDR1 is MGHRA and CDR2 is YSYEKL. This CDR3 is 16 amino acids long. CDR3 DNA sequence: TGCGCCAGCAGCCAAGATTGGAGTGGCGCCCAAGATACGCAGTATTTT. Its protein product is CASSQDWSGAQDTQYF.

This clone was counted ten times or more. In nucleotides, the CDR3 is TGTGCCAGCAGCCAAGTTACCGGATTTGTCGACTACAACACCGGGGAGCTGTTTTTT. This translates into CASSQVTGFVDYNTGELFF. The chain carries TRBV4-2 and TRBJ2-2, with D tentatively TRBD2 (5 bases). Trimming took off 1 base at V and 2 bases at J, with 20 bases between the two ends. The V gene's germline CDR1 is LGHNA and CDR2 YNFKEQ. The CDR3 contains 19 residues.

This chain joins TRBV7-8 and TRBJ1-4, with D possibly TRBD1 on 6 matching bases. Germline lookup yields CDR1 SGHVS and CDR2 FQNEAQ. There are 17 residues in the CDR3. V dropped 4 bases and J dropped 3 bases, with 18 bases sitting between them. The CDR3 nucleotides read TGTGCCAGCAGCTACTACAGGGTCAGATCAGCTAATGAAAAACTGTTTTTT. Its translation is CASSYYRVRSANEKLFF.

This chain connects TRBV7-9 to TRBJ1-2, with 9 bases lining up with TRBD1. This CDR3 region has 16 residues. Unmatched junction bases numbered 12, after V lost 5 bases and J lost 5 bases. CDR1 is SEHNR, CDR2 FQNEAQ, per germline (reference sequence). The CDR3 bases are TGTGCCAGCAGCCACCGGGACAGGGAGGTTGGGTATGGCTACACCTTC. As protein: CASSHRDREVGYGYTF.

This chain uses TRBV15 with TRBJ2-1, with TRBD1 matching over 9 bases. CDR1 is LNHNV, CDR2 YYDKDF, per germline (reference sequence). The V gene end was trimmed by 4 bases and the J gene end by 0 bases; junction bases not matched to a gene: 7. The CDR3 loop spans 17 amino acids. This chain's CDR3 is CATSKPGQGSSYNEQFF. DNA of the CDR3: TGTGCCACCAGCAAACCGGGACAGGGCAGCTCCTACAATGAGCAGTTCTTC.

The V call is TRBV16, the J call TRBJ2-1; D possibly corresponds to TRBD1 (5 bases). The V end lost 4 bases, the J end lost 10 bases, and 14 bases lay between the germline ends. The germline gives CDR1 KGHSY, CDR2 FQNENV. This CDR3 has 13 residues. The CDR3 reads CASSRTQGGEQFF. The CDR3 DNA reads TGTGCCAGCAGCCGAACCCAGGGTGGGGAGCAGTTCTTC.

This rearrangement joins TRBV7-2 to TRBJ2-7; D unresolved. Germline-derived CDR1 and CDR2 are SGHTA and FQGNSA. The CDR3 covers 15 residues. Trimming shortened V by 1 base and J by 2 bases, and 12 bases separated the two germline ends. The CDR3 sequence: CASSLGNTITYEQYF. Written as DNA, the CDR3 is TGTGCCAGCAGCTTAGGTAACACAATCACCTACGAGCAGTACTTC.

This clone was found a few times. The chain employs TRBV13 and TRBJ2-7; 11 positions agree with TRBD1. V shed 5 bases and J 1 base; nucleotides not matched to a gene: 4. Germline CDR1 is PRHDT and CDR2 is FYEKMQ (reference sequence). This CDR3 region has 15 residues. In DNA, the CDR3 is TGTGCCAGCAGCGCGGGACAGGGGGGTTCCTACGAGCAGTACTTC. Its translation is CASSAGQGGSYEQYF.